Following are 24 T cell receptor beta chains from one sample sequenced in a study of CD8+ T cells in alopecia areata. Sequencing used cDNA as its template, made by extracting RNA and reverse transcribing it. Sequencing was performed with immunoSEQ multiplex PCR; in TCRdb, only in-frame clones are kept and a portion is missing. This sample has 130,000 to 150,000 clones, with approximately 85% found just once. The treatment: oral pan-JAK inhibitor, 5-10 mg twice daily. This sample comprised CD8+ T cells sorted from blood, obtained at week 4, from a patient treated with tofacitinib. The receptors derive from a human donor with alopecia areata.

V usage is TRBV29-1 and J usage is TRBJ2-1, with TRBD2 as a possible D gene (5 bases). V was shortened by 0 bases and J by 4 bases, with 19 bases between the two germline ends. The germline gives CDR1 SQVTM, CDR2 ANQGSEA. There are 17 residues in the CDR3. CDR3 protein: CSVEDPPGSSLYNEQFF. The CDR3 DNA sequence: TGCAGCGTTGAAGACCCGCCGGGGTCGTCCTTATACAATGAGCAGTTCTTC.

J is TRBJ1-4 and V is TRBV7-9, with 7 bases identical to TRBD1. J was trimmed by 5 bases and V by 6 bases; bases with no gene match: 9. The CDR3 covers 15 residues. Germline V gene data show CDR1 as SEHNR and CDR2 as FQNEAQ (reference sequence). CDR3 loop: CASSNQGESNEKLFF. CDR3 nucleotide sequence: TGTGCCAGCAGTAACCAGGGGGAATCCAATGAAAAACTGTTTTTT. Full variable domain (missing parts from reference TRBV7-9 and TRBJ1-4): DTGVSQNPRHKITKRGQNVTFRCDPISEHNRLYWYRQTLGQGPEFLTYFQNEAQLEKSRLLSDRFSAERPKGSFSTLEIQRTEQGDSAMYLCASSNQGESNEKLFFGSGTQLSVL.

This clone occurred a few times. This rearrangement joins TRBV5-1 to TRBJ2-2; TRBD2 is a possible D gene (6 bases). The CDR3 contains 15 residues. V lost 4 bases and J lost 3, with 13 bases in between. Looked up from germline, CDR1 is SGHRS and CDR2 is YFSETQ. CDR3 amino acids: CASSHYAGYTGELFF. The CDR3 DNA is TGCGCCAGCAGCCACTACGCGGGGTACACCGGGGAGCTGTTTTTT.

The rearrangement uses TRBV2 and TRBJ2-7; D could derive from TRBD1 or TRBD2 (5 bases each). This CDR3 contains 15 residues. V lost 1 base to trimming and J lost 3 bases, with 13 bases between them. Germline V lookup: CDR1 SNHLY, CDR2 FYNNEI. The CDR3 DNA sequence: TGTGCCAGCAGTGAAGATTGGGGGTCGGTCTACGAGCAGTACTTC. Translating gives CASSEDWGSVYEQYF.

The chain recombines TRBV9 with TRBJ2-5; tentative D call: TRBD2 (7 bases). Trimming left V 3 bases short and J 5 bases short, with 20 bases between. The CDR3 is made up of 16 amino acids. The V gene's germline CDR1 is SGDLS and CDR2 YYNGEE. The CDR3 sequence is CASSADWGGSSETQYF. The CDR3 coding sequence is TGTGCCAGCAGCGCCGATTGGGGGGGCAGTTCGGAGACCCAGTACTTC.

This clone was detected only a few times. This chain links TRBV7-2 with TRBJ2-7; D remains unclear. The CDR3 extends over 14 amino acids. V was shortened by 1 base and J by 6 bases, with 13 bases between the two germline ends. Germline values: CDR1 SGHTA, CDR2 FQGNSA. CDR3 nucleotide sequence: TGTGCCAGCAGCTTAGTAGGAGCGCCCGGCGAGCAGTACTTC. Amino acid sequence: CASSLVGAPGEQYF.

This clone was counted only a few times. V and J are TRBV7-9 and TRBJ2-7; D unclear. The V and J ends lost 7 bases and 5 bases respectively, with 15 bases between them. The V gene's germline CDR1 is SEHNR and CDR2 FQNEAQ (reference sequence). This CDR3 spans 13 amino acids. CDR3 sequence reads: CASKVGSVNEQYF. The CDR3 DNA reads TGTGCCAGCAAAGTAGGAAGCGTCAACGAGCAGTACTTC.

The gene calls are TRBV7-6 and TRBJ1-1, with TRBD1 matching over 10 bases. This CDR3 spans 19 amino acids. The trim removed 1 base at V and 2 bases at J, leaving 13 bases unmatched. Germline assignment: CDR1 SGHVS and CDR2 FNYEAQ. CDR3 protein: CASSLGQGADPITNTEAFF. As DNA, the CDR3 is TGTGCCAGCAGCTTAGGACAGGGGGCGGACCCGATAACCAACACTGAAGCTTTCTTT.

The chain carries TRBV6-5 and TRBJ1-2, with D tentatively TRBD1 (5 bases). Deletions cut 6 bases from V and 4 bases from J, with 15 bases between. CDR1 and CDR2 (germline): MNHEY, SVGAGI. This CDR3 spans 14 amino acids. For the CDR3, the DNA is TGTGCCAGCAGCCCAACCGGGACGGTCTATGGCTACACCTTC. It translates to CASSPTGTVYGYTF.

The V and J genes are TRBV30 and TRBJ1-5; 8 bases map to TRBD1. CDR3 length: 14 amino acids. CDR1 is GTSNPN, CDR2 SVGIG, per germline (reference sequence). With V trimmed by 1 base and J by 6 bases, 5 bases remained unmatched. In DNA, the CDR3 is TGTGCCTGGAGTGGTGGACAGGGCAGTCAGCCCCAGCATTTT. Its translation: CAWSGGQGSQPQHF.

This clone was counted between two and nine times. The genes are TRBV2 and TRBJ2-3; 7 bases line up with TRBD2. J was trimmed by 1 base and V by 7 bases; bases with no gene match: 8. Germline-derived CDR1 and CDR2 are SNHLY and FYNNEI. The CDR3 totals 15 residues. CDR3 residues: CASKSRGGGTDTQYF. CDR3 nucleotide sequence: TGTGCCAGCAAATCCCGCGGGGGTGGCACAGATACGCAGTATTTT.

The chain has TRBV30 and TRBJ1-1, with D possibly matching TRBD1 (5 bases). V shed 2 bases and J shed 8 bases, with 18 bases lying between them. This CDR3 comprises 14 residues. Germline V gene sequence: CDR1 GTSNPN, CDR2 SVGIG (reference sequence). CDR3 sequence: CAWSIAYGGDEAFF. The CDR3 DNA reads as TGTGCCTGGAGTATAGCATATGGAGGGGACGAAGCTTTCTTT.

The chain recombines TRBV7-8 with TRBJ1-4; the D gene is possibly TRBD1 (5 bases). Trimming pared 4 bases from V and 8 bases from J, leaving 26 bases between. Germline-derived CDR1 and CDR2 are SGHVS and FQNEAQ. CDR3 length: 18 residues. The CDR3 coding sequence is TGTGCCAGCAGCTCCCCAATCCTCTCAGGGCTGGTAAACGAAAAACTGTTTTTT. Protein product: CASSSPILSGLVNEKLFF. Variable domain in full (rest from reference TRBV7-8 and TRBJ1-4): GAGVSQSPRYKVAKRGQDVALRCDPISGHVSLFWYQQALGQGPEFLTYFQNEAQLDKSGLPSDRFFAERPEGSVSTLKIQRTQQEDSAVYLCASSSPILSGLVNEKLFFGSGTQLSVL.

In its sample, this clone was seen once. The V call is TRBV13, the J call TRBJ2-7, with TRBD1 matching over 7 bases. This CDR3 is built from 14 residues. Trimming at V came to 4 bases and at J to 2 bases, leaving 5 bases not matched to a gene. Germline loops: CDR1 PRHDT, CDR2 FYEKMQ (reference sequence). The CDR3 region has the DNA TGTGCCAGCAGCTCTGGACAGGAACCCTACGAGCAGTACTTC. This gives the protein CASSSGQEPYEQYF.

V and J are TRBV9 and TRBJ2-2, with D possibly matching TRBD2 (6 bases). Trimming stripped 0 bases from V and 5 bases from J, with 14 bases between. CDR1 is SGDLS, CDR2 YYNGEE, per germline. CDR3 length equals 16 residues. The CDR3 loop reads CASSVDTGVITGELFF. The CDR3 DNA is TGTGCCAGCAGCGTAGATACGGGGGTTATAACCGGGGAGCTGTTTTTT.

This chain links TRBV9 with TRBJ1-2; 9 nucleotides align to TRBD1. The CDR3 sequence is 14 residues long. Trimming at V came to 0 bases and at J to 5 bases, leaving 2 bases not matched to a gene. Per germline, CDR1 SGDLS and CDR2 YYNGEE. The CDR3 spells CASSVGTGVYGYTF. The CDR3, as DNA: TGTGCCAGCAGCGTAGGGACAGGGGTTTATGGCTACACCTTC.

This chain joins TRBV29-1 and TRBJ2-1; D is possibly TRBD2 (6 bases). Looked up from germline, CDR1 is SQVTM and CDR2 is ANQGSEA. V was pared by 6 bases and J by 5 bases, with 17 bases between. The CDR3 loop spans 14 amino acids. The CDR3 coding sequence is TGCAGCGTGAGGGACTCTCACCCCGACAATGAGCAGTTCTTC. It encodes CSVRDSHPDNEQFF.

This clone was observed once. The gene calls are TRBV4-1 and TRBJ2-3; the match to TRBD2 covers 7 bases. Trimming removed 6 bases from V and 0 bases from J; junction bases left unmatched: 6. The length of the CDR3 is 15 residues. Looked up from germline, CDR1 is MGHRA and CDR2 is YSYEKL. As DNA, the CDR3 is TGCGCCAGCAGGAAATCACTAGCGAGCACAGATACGCAGTATTTT. Its protein product is CASRKSLASTDTQYF.

The chain carries TRBV5-5 and TRBJ2-1, with 8 bases aligning to TRBD1. There are 16 residues in the CDR3. The germline V gene has CDR1 SGHKS and CDR2 YYEKEE (reference sequence). V lost 4 bases, J lost 4 bases, and 10 bases stayed unmatched. Here the CDR3 reads CASSPRTGPPYNEQFF. CDR3 bases: TGTGCCAGCAGCCCCCGGACAGGGCCTCCTTACAATGAGCAGTTCTTC.

In DNA, the CDR3 is TGTGCCAGCAGGCAGGACAGGGGGCGAGCTTTCTTT. Residues: CASRQDRGRAFF. The chain employs TRBV6-5 and TRBJ1-1, with 11 nucleotides matching TRBD1. The CDR3 spans 12 residues. Germline CDR1 is MNHEY and CDR2 is SVGAGI. The ends lost 6 bases at V and 10 bases at J; junction bases unmatched: 4.

The chain couples TRBV11-2 to TRBJ2-2; 10 nucleotides align to TRBD1. Looked up from germline, CDR1 is SGHAT and CDR2 is FQNNGV. This CDR3 spans 16 amino acids. Germline trimming cut 1 base from V and 4 bases from J; bases unmatched to any gene: 3. This CDR3 is CASSLGGTGVTGELFF. The CDR3 bases are TGTGCCAGCAGCTTAGGCGGGACAGGGGTCACCGGGGAGCTGTTTTTT.

For the CDR3, the DNA is TGCGCCAGCAGCCAAGTCTACCAGCTAGCGGGGGACAATGAGCAGTTCTTC. Encoded protein: CASSQVYQLAGDNEQFF. The V and J genes are TRBV4-1 and TRBJ2-1; 10 nucleotides align to TRBD2. V dropped 1 base and J dropped 5; count of bases not matched to a gene: 8. The germline V gene has CDR1 MGHRA and CDR2 YSYEKL. The CDR3 is 17 residues long.

This chain links TRBV4-2 with TRBJ2-7; D perhaps matches TRBD1 (6 bases). Deletions cut 0 bases from V and 3 bases from J, with 15 bases between. The CDR3 runs 16 residues. In germline, CDR1 is LGHNA, CDR2 YNFKEQ. The CDR3 nucleotides are TGTGCCAGCAGCCAAGAAGCAGGCCTAGGGGGCTACGAGCAGTACTTC. Translating it yields CASSQEAGLGGYEQYF.

The J gene is TRBJ1-6, the V gene TRBV30; no definite D call. CDR1 is GTSNPN, CDR2 SVGIG, per germline (reference sequence). Trimming left V 5 bases short and J 2 bases short, with 4 bases between. The CDR3 has 12 amino acids. The CDR3 region has the DNA TGTGCCTGGCAGGCCTATAATTCACCCCTCCACTTT. Residues: CAWQAYNSPLHF.